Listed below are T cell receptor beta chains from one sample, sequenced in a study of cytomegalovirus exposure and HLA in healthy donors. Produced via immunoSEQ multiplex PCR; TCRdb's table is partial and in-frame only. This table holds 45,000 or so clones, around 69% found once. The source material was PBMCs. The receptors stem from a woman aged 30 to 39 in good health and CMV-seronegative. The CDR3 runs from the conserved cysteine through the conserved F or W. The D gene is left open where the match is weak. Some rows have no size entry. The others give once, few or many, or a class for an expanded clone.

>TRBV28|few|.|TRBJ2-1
CASTPGSALSSYNEQFF
TGTGCCAGCACCCCCGGTAGCGCCCTAAGCTCCTACAATGAGCAGTTCTTC
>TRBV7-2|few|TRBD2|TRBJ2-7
CASSWGAGGSYEQYF
TGTGCCAGCAGCTGGGGAGCGGGAGGATCCTACGAGCAGTACTTC
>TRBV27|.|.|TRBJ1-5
CASSRDYSNQPQHF
TGTGCCAGCAGTCGGGACTATAGCAATCAGCCCCAGCATTTT
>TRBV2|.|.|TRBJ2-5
CASSFRWGTTLETQYF
TGTGCCAGCAGTTTTAGGTGGGGGACAACCCTGGAGACCCAGTACTTC
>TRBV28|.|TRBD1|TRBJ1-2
CASSLGQNNYGYTF
TGTGCCAGCAGTTTGGGACAGAATAACTATGGCTACACCTTC
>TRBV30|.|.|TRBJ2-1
CACTAGAIYNEQFF
TGTGCCTGTACGGCGGGGGCGATATACAATGAGCAGTTCTTC
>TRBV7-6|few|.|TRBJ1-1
CASSPYSETEAFF
TGTGCCAGCAGCCCGTATTCGGAGACTGAAGCTTTCTTT
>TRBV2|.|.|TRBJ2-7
CASGGTANYEQYF
TGTGCCTCGGGAGGGACAGCCAACTACGAGCAGTACTTC
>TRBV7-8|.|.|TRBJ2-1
CASSLTGREFRNEQFF
TGTGCCAGCAGCCTAACTGGCAGGGAATTCAGGAATGAGCAGTTCTTC
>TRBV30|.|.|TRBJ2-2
CAWSVLLTGELFF
TGTGCCTGGAGTGTACTTCTCACCGGGGAGCTGTTTTTT
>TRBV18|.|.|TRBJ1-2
CASSPTAGTSYGYTF
TGTGCCAGCTCACCAACGGCGGGGACCTCCTATGGCTACACCTTC
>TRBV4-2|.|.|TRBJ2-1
CASSHQDNEQFF
TGTGCCAGCAGCCACCAGGACAATGAGCAGTTCTTC
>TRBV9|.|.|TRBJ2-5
CASSRGEETQYF
TGTGCCAGTAGTAGAGGTGAAGAGACCCAGTACTTC
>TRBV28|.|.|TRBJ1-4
CASSSSTATNEKLFF
TGTGCCAGCAGTTCATCGACAGCAACTAATGAAAAACTGTTTTTT
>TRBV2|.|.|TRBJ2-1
CAMRRTAYNEQFF
TGTGCCATGCGACGGACAGCCTACAATGAGCAGTTCTTC
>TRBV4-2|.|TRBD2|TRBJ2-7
CASSQVPSGPWPSYEQYF
TGTGCCAGCAGCCAGGTCCCTAGCGGACCGTGGCCTTCCTACGAGCAGTACTTC
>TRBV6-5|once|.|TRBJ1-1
CASRTGTVTEAFF
TGTGCCAGCAGAACCGGGACTGTCACTGAAGCTTTCTTT
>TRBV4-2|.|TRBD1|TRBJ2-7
CASSQDAVGTGSYEQYF
TGTGCCAGCAGCCAAGATGCGGTAGGGACAGGCTCCTACGAGCAGTACTTC
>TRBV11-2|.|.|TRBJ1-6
CASSVTPGRSPLHF
TGTGCCAGCAGCGTAACGCCAGGGCGGTCACCCCTCCACTTT
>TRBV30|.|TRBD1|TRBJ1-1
CAWSSPQGAWNTEAFF
TGTGCCTGGAGTTCCCCTCAGGGGGCTTGGAACACTGAAGCTTTCTTT
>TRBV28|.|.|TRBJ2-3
CASSFGHSTDTQYF
TGTGCCAGCAGCTTCGGACATAGCACAGATACGCAGTATTTT
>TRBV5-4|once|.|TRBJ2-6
CASSPMLGGTGANVLTF
TGTGCCAGCAGCCCTATGTTAGGGGGAACTGGGGCCAACGTCCTGACTTTC
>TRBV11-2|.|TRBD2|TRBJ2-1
CASSPSGSYNEQFF
TGTGCCAGCAGCCCTAGCGGGAGTTACAATGAGCAGTTCTTC
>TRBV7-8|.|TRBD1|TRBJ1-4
CASSLRDRGYSEKLFF
TGTGCCAGCAGCTTAAGGGACAGGGGATATAGTGAAAAACTGTTTTTT
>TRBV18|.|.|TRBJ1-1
CASSRETVNTEAFF
TGTGCCAGCTCACGCGAGACAGTGAACACTGAAGCTTTCTTT
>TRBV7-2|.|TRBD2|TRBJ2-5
CASSLIAGGSGTQYF
TGTGCCAGCAGCTTAATAGCGGGGGGCTCGGGGACCCAGTACTTC
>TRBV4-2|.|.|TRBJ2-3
CASSQDLEADTDTQYF
TGTGCCAGCAGCCAAGATTTGGAGGCGGACACAGATACGCAGTATTTT
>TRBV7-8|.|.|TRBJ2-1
CASSSRDWRNEQFF
TGTGCCAGCAGCTCCCGGGACTGGAGAAATGAGCAGTTCTTC
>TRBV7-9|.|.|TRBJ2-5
CASSGGRSGETQYF
TGTGCCAGCAGCGGGGGACGGAGCGGGGAGACCCAGTACTTC
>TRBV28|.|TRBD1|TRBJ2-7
CASSPGQARYEQYF
TGTGCCAGCAGTCCTGGACAGGCCCGCTACGAGCAGTACTTC
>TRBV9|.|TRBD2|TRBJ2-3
CASSPNIGLDGTDTQYF
TGTGCCAGCAGCCCCAATATCGGACTAGATGGGACAGATACGCAGTATTTT
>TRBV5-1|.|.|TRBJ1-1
CASSLRQGGTEAFF
TGCGCCAGCAGCTTGCGGCAGGGTGGCACTGAAGCTTTCTTT
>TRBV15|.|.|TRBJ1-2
CATSRAGGRAIYTF
TGTGCCACCAGCAGAGCCGGCGGCAGGGCCATCTACACCTTC
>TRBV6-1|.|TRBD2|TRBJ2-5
CASSERTSGGARQETQYF
TGTGCCAGCAGTGAGCGGACTAGCGGGGGGGCTCGTCAAGAGACCCAGTACTTC
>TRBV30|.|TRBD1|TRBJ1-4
CAWRGTGVEKLFF
TGTGCCTGGAGGGGGACAGGGGTTGAAAAACTGTTTTTT
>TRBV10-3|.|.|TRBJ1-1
CAISELVNTEAFF
TGTGCCATCAGTGAACTGGTGAACACTGAAGCTTTCTTT
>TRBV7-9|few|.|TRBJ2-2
CASSLFPENTGELFF
TGTGCCAGCAGCTTATTTCCAGAGAACACCGGGGAGCTGTTTTTT
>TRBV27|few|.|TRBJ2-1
CASRIGYEQFF
TGTGCCAGCAGGATTGGCTATGAGCAGTTCTTC
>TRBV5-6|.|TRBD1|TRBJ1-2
CASSLATGEEAYGYTF
TGTGCCAGCAGCCTAGCAACAGGGGAGGAGGCCTATGGCTACACCTTC
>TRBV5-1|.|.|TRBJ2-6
CASSLLRDSGSGANVLTF
TGCGCCAGCAGCTTGTTAAGGGATTCGGGATCTGGGGCCAACGTCCTGACTTTC
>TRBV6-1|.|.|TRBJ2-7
CASSETRKSSYEQYF
TGTGCCAGCAGTGAAACGAGGAAAAGCTCCTACGAGCAGTACTTC
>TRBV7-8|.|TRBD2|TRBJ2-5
CASSLTGGGVGETQYF
TGTGCCAGCAGTTTGACGGGGGGAGGCGTAGGGGAGACCCAGTACTTC
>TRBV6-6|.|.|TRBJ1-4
CASSEDTSPEKLFF
TGTGCCAGCAGTGAGGACACGTCTCCTGAAAAACTGTTTTTT
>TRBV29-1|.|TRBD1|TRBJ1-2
CSVAVQGSVGYTF
TGCAGCGTTGCGGTACAGGGGTCTGTCGGCTACACCTTC
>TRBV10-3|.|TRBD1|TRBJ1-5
CAISDGDRDNQPQHF
TGTGCCATCAGTGACGGGGACAGGGACAATCAGCCCCAGCATTTT
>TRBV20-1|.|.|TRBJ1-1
CSARLVSEAFF
TGCAGTGCTAGACTAGTATCTGAAGCTTTCTTT
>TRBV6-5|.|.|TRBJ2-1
CASSYSGEQFF
TGTGCCAGCAGTTACAGCGGTGAGCAGTTCTTC
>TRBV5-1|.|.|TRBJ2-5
CASSSGSGETQYF
TGCGCCAGCAGCTCGGGGAGCGGGGAGACCCAGTACTTC